Included here is one TCR beta chain sequence, with context. The data stem from a study of T cells after somatic rescue of genetic block. Using immunoSEQ multiplex PCR, the repertoire was profiled, and TCRdb retains in-frame clones only, with some absent. Of 68,000 or so clones listed, 85% to 95% are singletons. This CDR3 is 12 amino acids long. The ends were cut back, 6 bases at V and 3 bases at J, with 7 bases in the middle. Germline V gives CDR1 MNHEY, CDR2 SVGAGI. Sample: peripheral blood mononuclear cells (PBMCs). The clonotype comes from a man aged 35 to 55. The chain uses TRBV6-5 and TRBJ2-3; D is uncertain. CDR3 DNA sequence: TGTGCCAGCAGCCGTGATACAGATACGCAGTATTTT. Translation gives CASSRDTDTQYF.